The T cell receptor beta chain under discussion was sequenced for a study of beta chain features in type 1 diabetes. The CDR3 has 13 residues. The V gene lost 0 bases and the J gene lost 12 bases, with 9 bases spanning the gap. Germline CDR1 KGHSY, CDR2 FQNENV. Expressed TCRB transcripts were sequenced after all isolated RNA was converted to cDNA. Clones were sequenced by immunoSEQ multiplex PCR, and TCRdb holds only the in-frame ones, with some missing. The sample contains 500,000 to 850,000 clones, about 14% of which appear only once. This clone was observed a handful of times. Its specificity is unknown. A sort by CD45RO/CCR7/CD25/CD127/CD95/CD27 yielded CD4+ naive, central memory, regulatory and stem cell-like memory cells. Findings and limits, study-wide: Significant though moderate, a shortening of TCRB CDR3s appeared in all four CD4+ subsets of Type 1 diabetes patients. PCR might favor shorter templates, equally in patients and controls. Any HLA effect on TCRB rearrangement was left unresolved by small sub-analyses.

Sequenced input: naive CD4+ T cells from blood. The chain has TRBV16 and TRBJ2-6; no definite D call. This TCR came from a man aged 18 to 35 with type 1 diabetes. Here the CDR3 DNA reads TGTGCCAGCAGCCAATCGTGGCGGTCCGTCCTGACTTTC. Protein sequence: CASSQSWRSVLTF.